This T cell receptor beta chain was observed in a study of shared clonotypes between healthy human individuals (dated by TCRdb to 2019 to 2021). Looking at the study overall: A couple of women and three men aged 18 to 49 years were included in the cohort. Libraries were prepared and TCR repertoires were sequenced by different laboratories using diverse techniques, in order to increase sequencing depth and limit assay-specific biases. To estimate repertoire size and how much clonotype sharing occurs between individuals, the study deeply sequenced the blood TCR repertoires of five healthy adults. Leukapheresis yielded between about 0.85 and 9 billion PBMCs per donor. For each donor, three plates each were used for CD4 naive and CD4 memory, two plates were used for CD8 naive, and one plate was used for CD8 memory. Results the study describes overall, beyond this receptor: Pairwise subsampling indicated that sequencing depth was expected to affect the degree of clonotype sharing among donors. Naive subsets generally had larger estimated clonotype richness than memory subsets did. When several donors were compared, the shared fraction of clonotypes was 5% to 6.5% for naive CD4, 3% to 4% for naive CD8, 2.3% for memory CD4, and around 0.4% for memory CD8. Clonotypes shared by all four sorted-subset donors showed higher generation probabilities than non-shared clonotypes. Sampling was restricted to blood, and TCR repertoires in tissue are likely to differ from TCR repertoires in blood. Because the study included only a small number of donors, the genetic and exposure-history diversity represented was limited. Even with the large sequencing depth, rarefaction of the sorted-subset datasets indicated that sequencing was incomplete.

CD8 naive samples were CD45RO-negative cells positively selected for CCR7, giving a CD45RA+CCR7+ population that excluded TemRA cells. Donors were healthy HIV-negative adults with no recently reported acute infections or vaccinations. Every donor was a Caucasian adult residing in Nashville, Tennessee, USA. Blood was collected by leukapheresis, and PBMCs were isolated by Ficoll-Histopaque density gradient centrifugation and then cryopreserved in liquid nitrogen vapor phase. Purity and quantity of every magnetically sorted T cell population were checked by analytical flow cytometry. Genomic DNA was isolated from each sorted fraction and quantified by UV absorbance on a Nanodrop 2000c. CDR1 and CDR2, looked up from the germline V gene (reference sequence), are SEHNR and FQNEAQ. Germline trimming: 5 bases from V, 0 bases from J; junction bases outside gene matches: 1. The CDR3 sequence holds 14 residues, the cysteine and phenylalanine included. The CDR3 DNA has 42 bases and is translated from base 1.

Using the deep immunoSEQ assay, multiplex PCR amplified TCR CDR3 regions from genomic DNA. For each cell subset, the extracted genomic DNA was distributed evenly across all wells of several immunoSEQ 96-well plates, and each plate served as one replicate. Each replicate PCR for sorted subsets received approximately 200 ng genomic DNA, equal to 28,000 or so T cell genomes. Purified libraries were measured with a Qubit 3.0 fluorometer, size-checked on a Bioanalyzer 2100, and measured again with the KAPA Library Quantification kit. A separate single-read 150-cycle Illumina NextSeq 550 flow cell was used to sequence each immunoSEQ 96-well plate. Per the source publication's procedure: Because only junctional sequences without quality scores were contained in the immunoSEQ output, filtering matching that applied to full-length reads could not be performed. To assign V/J genes and CDR3, sequences were annotated using PyIR, a Python wrapper for IgBLAST v1.9, with IMGT germline references. Reads with weak V/J assignments (E-value above 1e-6), missing CDR3, stop codons, out-of-frame junctions, or ambiguous translated residues were removed. V3J clonotypes were defined as sequences sharing an identical inferred V gene, J gene, and CDR3 amino acid sequence. Percentage overlap between repertoires was computed as shared unique clonotypes divided by the size of the smaller repertoire. Three approaches were used to assess repertoire richness: RTK rarefaction, the Chao1 estimator, and Recon v2.1 estimates of unobserved clonotypes. OLGA was used to compute generation probabilities for all TCRbeta clonotypes that the gDNA method yielded from several donors. As stored in TCRdb, this immuneACCESS dataset retains in-frame rearrangements with V and J assigned. A fraction of the clones does not appear; measured against another copy, unresolved V genes explain less than half of the discrepancy, and the remainder lacks a known reason. D and trimming come from the DNA, and the V and J calls and clone size come from that table. A total of fewer than 850,000 clones appear in this sample, 90% to 97% of them only once. The ten largest clones represent about 0.25% of the sample.

As concerns this clone: Its antigen is currently not known. No clone much larger than this one lies a single base away; base qualities are absent.

Sequenced material: naive CD8+ T cells sorted from blood. The sample's cell subset or site label is to be understood as: CD45RA+CCR7+. The rearranged segments are TRBV7-9 and TRBJ1-5; 7 central bases correspond to TRBD1. The receptor comes from a man aged 25-45 years in good health. In nucleotides, the sequence is TGTGCCAGCAGCCGGGACAGTAGCAATCAGCCCCAGCATTTT. It encodes CASSRDSSNQPQHF.